The 15 T cell receptor beta chains below all came from one sample that was sequenced in a study of T-cell memory formation after mild COVID-19. TCRdb re-called the 5' RACE reads through MiXCR, storing one row per CDR3 protein. The repertoire holds around 250,000 distinct CDR3 sequences, around 10% seen once, with roughly a fifth in the top ten. Sequenced input: PBMCs or a T cell subset sorted from them (not recorded which). The receptors shown here come from a man between 18 and 35 years old who had mild COVID-19 (a few samples of this study predate the infection). Cell type and time point are not known.

Only a few counts were recorded for this clonotype. The chain uses TRBV3-1 and TRBJ1-2; D is undetermined. Germline V gene sequence: CDR1 LGHDT, CDR2 YNNKEL (reference sequence). V dropped 6 bases and J dropped 6 bases, with 14 bases sitting between them. The CDR3 is 13 amino acids. The CDR3, as DNA: TGTGCCAGCAGGTCGCCTTTGGGCCATGGCTACACCTTC. Protein: CASRSPLGHGYTF.

The chain links TRBV12-3 or TRBV12-4 to TRBJ1-3, with 9 nucleotides matching TRBD1. V lost 7 bases and J lost 2; bases outside the gene matches: 9. CDR3 size: 16 residues. CDR3 sequence reads: CASTIHRDRAGNTIYF. The CDR3 coding sequence is TGTGCCAGCACCATACACCGGGACAGGGCTGGAAACACCATATATTTT.

DNA of the CDR3: TGTGCCAGCAGCGCAGGGGTGGATACGCAGTATTTT. Its protein product is CASSAGVDTQYF. The V call is TRBV9, the J call TRBJ2-3; TRBD1 might be the D (6 bases). There are 12 residues in the CDR3. Germline V gene data show CDR1 as SGDLS and CDR2 as YYNGEE. V was pared by 3 bases and J by 6 bases, with 8 bases between. Variable domain in full (rest from reference TRBV9 and TRBJ2-3): DSGVTQTPKHLITATGQRVTLRCSPRSGDLSVYWYQQSLDQGLQFLIQYYNGEERAKGNILERFSAQQFPDLHSELNLSSLELGDSALYFCASSAGVDTQYFGPGTRLTVL.

This clonotype was seen many times. This chain joins TRBV5-1 and TRBJ1-1; tentative D call: TRBD1 (6 bases). Germline V gene lookup returns CDR1 SGHRS and CDR2 YFSETQ. The CDR3 is 15 residues long. The V gene lost 1 base and the J gene lost 1 base, with 11 bases spanning the gap. The CDR3 here is CASSLTAQGNTEAFF. The CDR3 nucleotides are TGCGCCAGCAGCTTGACAGCACAGGGGAACACTGAAGCTTTCTTT.

The chain links TRBV12-3 or TRBV12-4 to TRBJ2-1, with unresolved D. Deletions cut 6 bases from V and 6 bases from J, with 15 bases between. The CDR3 covers 14 residues. CDR3 nucleotides: TGTGCCAGCAGAGGTGGTAGCCACTTCAATGAGCAGTTCTTC. Protein sequence: CASRGGSHFNEQFF.

This clonotype was picked up a small number of times. J is TRBJ2-3 and V is TRBV7-6, with D unresolved. CDR1 is SGHVS and CDR2 is FNYEAQ in the germline V gene. This CDR3 has 17 amino acids. V was pared by 5 bases and J by 1 base, with 19 bases between. The CDR3 reads CASSLRSSLPGTDTQYF. CDR3 nucleotides: TGTGCCAGCAGCCTCCGATCTTCACTCCCCGGCACAGATACGCAGTATTTT.

This clonotype was found a few times. This chain uses TRBV7-3 with TRBJ2-2; 11 bases match TRBD1. This CDR3 is 14 amino acids long. The J segment lost 7 bases and the V segment lost 5 bases, leaving 3 bases of the junction unmatched. Per germline, CDR1 SGHTA and CDR2 FQGTGA. CDR3 region: CASSTGQGGGELFF. In DNA, the CDR3 is TGTGCCAGCAGCACGGGACAGGGGGGCGGGGAGCTGTTTTTT.

This clonotype appeared many times. V usage is TRBV7-8 and J usage is TRBJ2-3, with D possibly TRBD1 on 6 matching bases. The CDR3 runs 13 residues. Trimming stripped 10 bases from V and 5 bases from J, with 16 bases between. CDR1 SGHVS and CDR2 FQNEAQ come from the germline V gene. As DNA, the CDR3 is TGTGCCACAGGGGACGGAGCAAGAGATACGCAGTATTTT. It translates to CATGDGARDTQYF. The whole variable domain, remainder taken from reference TRBV7-8 and TRBJ2-3, is GAGVSQSPRYKVAKRGQDVALRCDPISGHVSLFWYQQALGQGPEFLTYFQNEAQLDKSGLPSDRFFAERPEGSVSTLKIQRTQQEDSAVYLCATGDGARDTQYFGPGTRLTVL.

This clonotype has a count of ten or more. The chain employs TRBV11-2 and TRBJ2-1, with D possibly TRBD2 on 5 matching bases. V was shortened by 7 bases and J by 0 bases, with 13 bases between the two germline ends. Germline values: CDR1 SGHAT, CDR2 FQNNGV. The CDR3 is made up of 15 amino acids. The CDR3: CASITTGNSYNEQFF. DNA for the CDR3: TGTGCCAGCATCACGACGGGAAACTCCTACAATGAGCAGTTCTTC.

This clonotype was observed at least ten times. The chain carries TRBV7-2 and TRBJ2-7; 7 nucleotides agree with TRBD1. V was clipped by 8 bases and J by 7 bases; unmatched bases: 11. The CDR3 runs to 13 residues. Germline-derived CDR1 and CDR2 are SGHTA and FQGNSA. For the CDR3, the DNA is TGTGCCAGCCTTCTACAGGGGCTGGGGGAGCAGTACTTC. It yields the protein CASLLQGLGEQYF. The full variable domain, with the rest looked up from reference TRBV7-2 and TRBJ2-7, is GAGVSQSPSNKVTEKGKDVELRCDPISGHTALYWYRQSLGQGLEFLIYFQGNSAPDKSGLPSDRFSAERTGGSVSTLTIQRTQQEDSAVYLCASLLQGLGEQYFGPGTRLTVT.

This clonotype was picked up a small number of times. V usage is TRBV5-1 and J usage is TRBJ2-5; D uncertain. The V and J ends lost 0 bases and 2 bases respectively, with 5 bases between them. Looked up from germline, CDR1 is SGHRS and CDR2 is YFSETQ. CDR3 size: 13 residues. Written as DNA, the CDR3 is TGCGCCAGCAGCTTGGTTTTTCAAGAGACCCAGTACTTC. Amino acid sequence: CASSLVFQETQYF.

This clonotype was observed a few times. For the CDR3, the DNA is TGCGCCAGCAGCCAAGATCGCGTATCGGGTGGCTACACCTTC. Residues: CASSQDRVSGGYTF. This rearrangement joins TRBV4-3 to TRBJ1-2; D unresolved. Germline loops: CDR1 LGHNA, CDR2 YSLEER. With 0 bases removed from V and 7 bases from J, the gap between germline ends came to 12 bases. The CDR3 is made up of 14 amino acids.

A few counts support this clonotype. This chain links TRBV12-3 or TRBV12-4 with TRBJ2-5; D gene uncertain. This CDR3 comprises 12 residues. V was trimmed by 2 bases and J by 4 bases, leaving 5 bases between them. The CDR3 sequence is CASSLSVETQYF. CDR3 DNA sequence: TGTGCCAGCAGTTTATCGGTAGAGACCCAGTACTTC.

This clonotype has only a few counts. The rearrangement links TRBV7-9 to TRBJ2-7; 9 nucleotides line up with TRBD1. This CDR3 is built from 14 residues. After removal of 5 bases from V and 5 bases from J, the junction contained 7 bases not matched to a gene. Germline CDR1 and CDR2: SEHNR and FQNEAQ (reference sequence). The CDR3, as DNA: TGTGCCAGCAGCCCAACAGGGGGCCGGGACGAGCAGTACTTC. Amino acid sequence: CASSPTGGRDEQYF.

The V gene is TRBV18, the J gene TRBJ1-5, with D possibly TRBD1 on 5 matching bases. CDR1 is KGHSH, CDR2 LQKENI, per germline. With 3 bases removed from V and 8 bases from J, the gap between germline ends came to 14 bases. The CDR3 is made up of 14 amino acids. CDR3 nucleotides: TGTGCCAGCTCACCCGAGACAGTTGTGAAGCCCCAGCATTTT. As protein: CASSPETVVKPQHF.